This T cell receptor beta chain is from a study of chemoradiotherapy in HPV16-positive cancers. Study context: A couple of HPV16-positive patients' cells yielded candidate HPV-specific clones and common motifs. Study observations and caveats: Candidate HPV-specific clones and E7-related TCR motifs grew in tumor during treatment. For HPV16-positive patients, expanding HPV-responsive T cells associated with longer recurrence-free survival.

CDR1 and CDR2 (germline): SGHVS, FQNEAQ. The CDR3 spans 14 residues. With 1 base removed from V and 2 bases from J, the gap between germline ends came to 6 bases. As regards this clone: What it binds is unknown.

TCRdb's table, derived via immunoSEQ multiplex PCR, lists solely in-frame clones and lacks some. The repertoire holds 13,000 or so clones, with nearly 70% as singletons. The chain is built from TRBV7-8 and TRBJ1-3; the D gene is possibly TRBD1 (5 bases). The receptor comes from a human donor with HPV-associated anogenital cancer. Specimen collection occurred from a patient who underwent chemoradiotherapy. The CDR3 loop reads CASSLGTTGNTIYF. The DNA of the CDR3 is TGTGCCAGCAGCTTAGGGACAACTGGAAACACCATATATTTT.